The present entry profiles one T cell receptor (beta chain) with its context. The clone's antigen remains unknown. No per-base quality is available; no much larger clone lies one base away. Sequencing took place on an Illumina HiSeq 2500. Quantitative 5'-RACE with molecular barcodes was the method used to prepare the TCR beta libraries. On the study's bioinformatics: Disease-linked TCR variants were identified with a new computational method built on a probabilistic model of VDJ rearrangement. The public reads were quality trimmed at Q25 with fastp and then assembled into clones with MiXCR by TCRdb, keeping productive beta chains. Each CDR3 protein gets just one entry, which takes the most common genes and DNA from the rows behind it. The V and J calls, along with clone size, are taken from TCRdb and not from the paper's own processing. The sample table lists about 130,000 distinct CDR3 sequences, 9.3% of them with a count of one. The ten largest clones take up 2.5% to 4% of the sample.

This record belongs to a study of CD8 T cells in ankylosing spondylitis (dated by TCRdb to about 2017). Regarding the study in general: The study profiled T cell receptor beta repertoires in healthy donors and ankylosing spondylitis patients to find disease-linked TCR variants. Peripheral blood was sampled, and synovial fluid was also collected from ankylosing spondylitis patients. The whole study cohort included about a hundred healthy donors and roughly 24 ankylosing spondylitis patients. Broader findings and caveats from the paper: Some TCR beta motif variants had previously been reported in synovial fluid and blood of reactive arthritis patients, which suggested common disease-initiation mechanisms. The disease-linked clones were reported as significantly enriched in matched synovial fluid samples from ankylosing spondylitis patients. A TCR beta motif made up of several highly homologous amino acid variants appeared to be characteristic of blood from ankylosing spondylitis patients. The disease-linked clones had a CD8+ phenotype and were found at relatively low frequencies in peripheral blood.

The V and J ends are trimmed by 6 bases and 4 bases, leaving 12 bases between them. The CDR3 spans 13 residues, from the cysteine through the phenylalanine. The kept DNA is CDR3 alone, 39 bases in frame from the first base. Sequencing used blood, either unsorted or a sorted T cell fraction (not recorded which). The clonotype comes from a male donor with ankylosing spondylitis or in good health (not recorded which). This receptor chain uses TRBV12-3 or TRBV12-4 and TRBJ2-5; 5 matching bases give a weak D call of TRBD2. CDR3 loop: CASSKGSVETQYF. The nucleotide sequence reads TGTGCCAGCAGCAAAGGGAGCGTAGAGACCCAGTACTTC.